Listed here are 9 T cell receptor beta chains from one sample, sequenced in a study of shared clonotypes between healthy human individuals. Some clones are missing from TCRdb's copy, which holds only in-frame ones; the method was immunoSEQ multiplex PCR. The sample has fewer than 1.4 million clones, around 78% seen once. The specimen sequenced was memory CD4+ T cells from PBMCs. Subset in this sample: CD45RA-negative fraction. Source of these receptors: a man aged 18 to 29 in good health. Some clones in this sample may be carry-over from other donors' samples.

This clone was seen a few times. Here the CDR3 DNA reads TGTGCCACCAGGGGGAGCGGGACCAACCAAGAGACCCAGTACTTC. Translation gives CATRGSGTNQETQYF. The chain has TRBV28 and TRBJ2-5, with D perhaps assigned TRBD1 or TRBD2 (7 bases each). Germline V CDR1 and CDR2: MDHEN, SYDVKM. This CDR3 is built from 15 residues. The V gene lost 10 bases and the J gene lost 0 bases, with 18 bases spanning the gap.

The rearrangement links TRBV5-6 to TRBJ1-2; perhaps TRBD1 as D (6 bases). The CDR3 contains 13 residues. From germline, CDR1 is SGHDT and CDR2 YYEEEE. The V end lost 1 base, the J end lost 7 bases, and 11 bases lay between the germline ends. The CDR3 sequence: CASSLPGAGGYTF. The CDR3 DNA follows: TGTGCCAGCAGCTTGCCAGGGGCCGGTGGCTACACCTTC.

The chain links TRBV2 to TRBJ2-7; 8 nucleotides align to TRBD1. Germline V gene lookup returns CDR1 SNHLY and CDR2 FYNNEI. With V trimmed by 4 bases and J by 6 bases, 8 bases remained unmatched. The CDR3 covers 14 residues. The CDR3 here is CASSADRGYAEQYF. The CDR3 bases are TGTGCCAGCAGTGCAGACAGGGGCTATGCCGAGCAGTACTTC. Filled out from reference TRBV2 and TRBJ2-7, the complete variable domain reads EPEVTQTPSHQVTQMGQEVILRCVPISNHLYFYWYRQILGQKVEFLVSFYNNEISEKSEIFDDQFSVERPDGSNFTLKIRSTKLEDSAMYFCASSADRGYAEQYFGPGTRLTVT.

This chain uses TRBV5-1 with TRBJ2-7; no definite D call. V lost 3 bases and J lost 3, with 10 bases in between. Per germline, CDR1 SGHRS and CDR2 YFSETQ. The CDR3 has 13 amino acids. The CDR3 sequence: CASSSRSSYEQYF. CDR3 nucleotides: TGCGCCAGCAGCTCCCGTAGCAGCTACGAGCAGTACTTC.

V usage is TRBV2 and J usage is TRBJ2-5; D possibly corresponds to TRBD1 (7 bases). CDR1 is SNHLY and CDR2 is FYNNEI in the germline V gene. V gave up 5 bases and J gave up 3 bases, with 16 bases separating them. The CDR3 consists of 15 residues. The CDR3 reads CASSSRGRGEETQYF. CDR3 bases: TGTGCCAGCAGTTCTAGGGGGCGGGGAGAAGAGACCCAGTACTTC.

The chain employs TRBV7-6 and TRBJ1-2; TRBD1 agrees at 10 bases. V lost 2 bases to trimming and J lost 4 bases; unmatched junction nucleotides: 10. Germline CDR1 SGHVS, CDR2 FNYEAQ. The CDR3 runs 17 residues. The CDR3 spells CASSLTGDRGLGYGYTF. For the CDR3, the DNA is TGTGCCAGCAGCTTAACCGGGGACAGGGGATTAGGCTATGGCTACACCTTC.

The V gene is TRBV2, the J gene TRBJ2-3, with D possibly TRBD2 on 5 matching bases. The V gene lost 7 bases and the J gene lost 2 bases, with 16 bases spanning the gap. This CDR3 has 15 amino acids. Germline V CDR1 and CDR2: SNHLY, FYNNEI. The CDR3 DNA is TGTGCCAGCACCAAGAATAACCGGGACACAGATACGCAGTATTTT. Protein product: CASTKNNRDTDTQYF.

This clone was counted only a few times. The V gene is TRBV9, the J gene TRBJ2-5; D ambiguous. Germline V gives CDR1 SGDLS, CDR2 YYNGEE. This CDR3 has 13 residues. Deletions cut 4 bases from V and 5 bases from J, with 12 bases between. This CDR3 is CASSTQPVETQYF. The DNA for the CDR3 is TGTGCCAGCAGCACCCAACCCGTGGAGACCCAGTACTTC. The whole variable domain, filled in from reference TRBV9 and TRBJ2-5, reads DSGVTQTPKHLITATGQRVTLRCSPRSGDLSVYWYQQSLDQGLQFLIQYYNGEERAKGNILERFSAQQFPDLHSELNLSSLELGDSALYFCASSTQPVETQYFGPGTRLLVL.

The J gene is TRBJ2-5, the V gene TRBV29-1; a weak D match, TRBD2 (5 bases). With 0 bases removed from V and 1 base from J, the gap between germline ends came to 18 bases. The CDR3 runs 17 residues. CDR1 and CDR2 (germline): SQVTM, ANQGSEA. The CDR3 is CSVEDRSRVNFQETQYF. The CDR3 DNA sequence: TGCAGCGTTGAAGATCGCTCGCGGGTGAATTTCCAAGAGACCCAGTACTTC.